This record concerns one T cell receptor beta chain sequence. The antigen is not known. Researchers ran the PCR with 60 Vbeta and 13 Jbeta primers. Authors' data handling: There were around 77 million unique TCR beta chains by a later count, and about 11 million of them were shared. Method: immunoSEQ multiplex PCR; TCRdb's copy keeps in-frame clones and lacks some. That table supplies the V and J calls and clone size; D and trimming were determined from the DNA. The sample carries 150,000 to 200,000 clones, over 80% recorded once. This sample stems from a study of cytomegalovirus exposure and HLA in healthy donors. Findings and caveats of the study: Later analysis identified several of the most significant clusters that appeared linked to common viral pathogens. HLA allele associations emerged for under 20,000 TCR beta sequences in a later analysis, at 0.05 false discovery rate.

The V gene lost 6 bases and the J gene lost 0 bases, with 7 bases spanning the gap. CDR1 GTSNPN and CDR2 SVGIG come from the germline V gene (reference sequence). The CDR3 covers 12 residues. Sequencing was performed on PBMCs. J is TRBJ2-3 and V is TRBV30, with a tentative D call TRBD2 (5 bases). This sequence originates from a man in his fifties or sixties in good health and CMV-seropositive. The CDR3: CACRTSTDTQYF. Written as DNA, the CDR3 is TGTGCCTGTCGGACTAGCACAGATACGCAGTATTTT.